These 27 T cell receptor beta chains were sequenced from one sample in a study of T cell responses to AZD1222 COVID-19 vaccine. Sequenced by immunoSEQ multiplex PCR; TCRdb stores in-frame clones only, minus some. The sample includes tens of thousands of clones, just under 90% of them seen just once. Sample: peripheral blood, taken on day 0 of MenACWY control vaccination. These receptors all come from an adult in good health.

This rearrangement joins TRBV6-1 to TRBJ1-1, with 7 nucleotides matching TRBD1. Unmatched junction bases numbered 5, after V lost 3 bases and J lost 7 bases. Germline V CDR1 and CDR2: MNHNS, SASEGT. This CDR3 region has 13 residues. CDR3 loop: CASSDRQGGEAFF. The CDR3 DNA reads TGTGCCAGCAGTGACAGACAGGGAGGTGAAGCTTTCTTT.

The V and J genes are TRBV2 and TRBJ2-3; TRBD1 aligns across 10 bases. The CDR3 totals 16 residues. CDR1 and CDR2 (germline): SNHLY, FYNNEI. Trimming cost V 2 bases and J 2 bases; bases outside gene matches: 4. The CDR3 spells CASSELGQGYTDTQYF. The CDR3 nucleotides read TGTGCCAGCAGTGAACTGGGACAGGGGTACACAGATACGCAGTATTTT. Full variable domain (outside the CDR3, taken from reference TRBV2 and TRBJ2-3): EPEVTQTPSHQVTQMGQEVILRCVPISNHLYFYWYRQILGQKVEFLVSFYNNEISEKSEIFDDQFSVERPDGSNFTLKIRSTKLEDSAMYFCASSELGQGYTDTQYFGPGTRLTVL.

V and J are TRBV4-2 and TRBJ1-3; possible D gene TRBD1, 5 bases. The CDR3 spans 16 residues. In germline, CDR1 is LGHNA, CDR2 YNFKEQ. V was cut by 0 bases and J by 4 bases, with 13 bases left in between. Here the CDR3 DNA reads TGTGCCAGCAGCCAAGATACGGGGGTAGCGGGAAACACCATATATTTT. Translating it yields CASSQDTGVAGNTIYF.

The chain is built from TRBV5-4 and TRBJ2-1; unclear D gene. This CDR3 contains 13 residues. Trimming took 2 bases from V and 7 from J, leaving 10 bases between them. Germline CDR1 reads SGHNT; CDR2 reads YYREEE (reference sequence). CDR3: CASSFGRWNEQFF. The CDR3 nucleotides read TGTGCCAGCAGCTTCGGACGTTGGAATGAGCAGTTCTTC.

The chain combines TRBV29-1 with TRBJ1-1; 8 bases map to TRBD1. Trimming took 5 bases from V and 3 from J; bases not matched to a gene: 5. Germline CDR1 and CDR2: SQVTM and ANQGSEA. The CDR3 is 13 residues long. CDR3 sequence (DNA): TGCAGCGTTAAGACAGGGGTAGACACTGAAGCTTTCTTT. Residues: CSVKTGVDTEAFF. The whole variable domain, filled in from reference TRBV29-1 and TRBJ1-1, reads SAVISQKPSRDICQRGTSLTIQCQVDSQVTMMFWYRQQPGQSLTLIATANQGSEATYESGFVIDKFPISRPNLTFSTLTVSNMSPEDSSIYLCSVKTGVDTEAFFGQGTRLTVV.

The CDR3 DNA sequence: TGTGCCAGTAGTGCAAACCGGGACAGGCCACATCAGCCCCAGCATTTT. It encodes CASSANRDRPHQPQHF. This chain links TRBV19 with TRBJ1-5; 8 positions match TRBD1. The CDR3 loop spans 16 amino acids. With 5 bases clipped from V and 5 bases from J, the junction kept 11 bases outside the gene matches. Germline CDR1 is LNHDA and CDR2 is SQIVND (reference sequence).

This chain connects TRBV2 to TRBJ1-3; the match to TRBD1 covers 8 bases. The CDR3 contains 16 residues. Per germline, CDR1 SNHLY and CDR2 FYNNEI. The V segment lost 11 bases and the J segment 0 bases; nucleotides outside the gene matches: 12. The CDR3: CAGSRDRPSSGNTIYF. The CDR3 DNA reads as TGTGCCGGAAGTAGGGACAGGCCCAGCTCTGGAAACACCATATATTTT. Complete variable domain (other parts from reference TRBV2 and TRBJ1-3): EPEVTQTPSHQVTQMGQEVILRCVPISNHLYFYWYRQILGQKVEFLVSFYNNEISEKSEIFDDQFSVERPDGSNFTLKIRSTKLEDSAMYFCAGSRDRPSSGNTIYFGEGSWLTVV.

This sequence joins TRBV6-5 and TRBJ2-3, with D perhaps TRBD2 (5 bases). V was shortened by 6 bases and J by 2 bases, with 15 bases between the two germline ends. This CDR3 region has 15 residues. Germline V CDR1 and CDR2: MNHEY, SVGAGI. The CDR3, as DNA: TGTGCCAGCAGCCCCGAGGGCTTACCCACAGATACGCAGTATTTT. Amino acid sequence: CASSPEGLPTDTQYF.

V and J are TRBV7-2 and TRBJ1-1, with unresolved D. Deletions cut 2 bases from V and 4 bases from J, with 8 bases between. Germline-derived CDR1 and CDR2 are SGHTA and FQGNSA. This CDR3 has 13 residues. CDR3 DNA: TGTGCCAGCAGCTTACGAGGGTTCACTGAAGCTTTCTTT. Protein sequence: CASSLRGFTEAFF.

This chain connects TRBV5-1 to TRBJ1-1, with TRBD1 matching 10 bases. This CDR3 has 13 residues. V was pared by 2 bases and J by 10 bases, with 5 bases of the junction left unmatched. Looked up from germline, CDR1 is SGHRS and CDR2 is YFSETQ. The DNA for the CDR3 is TGCGCCAGCAGCTTCGACAGGGGGCTCATAGCTTTCTTT. This encodes CASSFDRGLIAFF.

The chain carries TRBV6-6 and TRBJ1-2, with D maybe TRBD1 (6 bases). Germline CDR1 reads MNHNY; CDR2 reads SVGAGI (reference sequence). The length of the CDR3 is 12 residues. V was pared by 6 bases and J by 8 bases, with 13 bases between. The CDR3 DNA follows: TGTGCCAGCAGCCCACAGGGCGCCGGCTACACCTTC. Protein sequence: CASSPQGAGYTF.

The V call is TRBV5-1, the J call TRBJ1-2; D gene uncertain. CDR3 length: 16 amino acids. CDR1 and CDR2 from the germline V gene are SGHRS and YFSETQ. The germline V and J ends were trimmed by 3 bases and 2 bases, with 17 bases remaining between them. The CDR3 loop reads CASSSSSSTVNYGYTF. In nucleotides, the CDR3 is TGCGCCAGCAGCTCTTCTTCATCCACGGTAAACTATGGCTACACCTTC.

This chain uses TRBV19 with TRBJ1-2; D uncertain. CDR1 and CDR2 (germline): LNHDA, SQIVND (reference sequence). The V end was cut by 4 bases, the J end by 5 bases, with 8 bases between. CDR3 length: 12 residues. The CDR3 loop reads CASSTDVYGYTF. Written as DNA, the CDR3 is TGTGCCAGTAGTACGGACGTTTATGGCTACACCTTC.

The chain carries TRBV11-3 and TRBJ1-3, with D possibly being TRBD1 (5 bases). From germline, CDR1 is SGHNT and CDR2 YENEEA. CDR3 length equals 13 residues. Trimming pared 4 bases from V and 2 bases from J, leaving 6 bases between. In nucleotides, the CDR3 is TGTGCCAGCAGCTCGGGACCTGGAAACACCATATATTTT. It codes for CASSSGPGNTIYF.

This sequence joins TRBV7-9 and TRBJ2-7; a possible D gene is TRBD2 (5 bases). V lost 5 bases to trimming and J lost 3 bases, with 17 bases between them. Germline loops: CDR1 SEHNR, CDR2 FQNEAQ (reference sequence). This CDR3 comprises 15 residues. As DNA, the CDR3 is TGTGCCAGCAGCCCCGGGATTAGTAGGCACTACGAGCAGTACTTC. Translating gives CASSPGISRHYEQYF.

The chain carries TRBV11-2 and TRBJ2-3, with TRBD1 matching 9 bases. Trimming removed 3 bases from V and 4 bases from J; junction bases left unmatched: 8. The germline CDR1 and CDR2 sequences are SGHAT and FQNNGV. This CDR3 has 16 amino acids. The CDR3 is CASSFIMGQGPDTQYF. CDR3 bases: TGTGCCAGCAGCTTTATTATGGGACAGGGTCCAGATACGCAGTATTTT.

The J gene is TRBJ2-1, the V gene TRBV4-2, with 11 bases matching TRBD2. In germline, CDR1 is LGHNA, CDR2 YNFKEQ. The CDR3 runs to 18 residues. The J segment lost 1 base and the V segment lost 1 base, leaving 6 bases of the junction unmatched. CDR3 amino acids: CASSQGLAGIWSYNEQFF. As DNA, the CDR3 is TGTGCCAGCAGCCAAGGACTAGCGGGGATCTGGTCCTACAATGAGCAGTTCTTC.

The chain employs TRBV5-1 and TRBJ2-1; possibly TRBD1 for D (5 bases). The CDR3 contains 15 residues. V was pared by 2 bases and J by 1 base, with 10 bases between. From germline, CDR1 is SGHRS and CDR2 YFSETQ. The CDR3 loop reads CASSLLDSSYNEQFF. Here the CDR3 DNA reads TGCGCCAGCAGCTTACTTGACAGTTCCTACAATGAGCAGTTCTTC.

The rearrangement uses TRBV18 and TRBJ1-2; maybe TRBD1 (6 bases). The CDR3 contains 13 residues. V lost 3 bases to trimming and J lost 6 bases, with 11 bases between them. Germline V gene lookup returns CDR1 KGHSH and CDR2 LQKENI. The CDR3 loop is CASSPAGADGYTF. The CDR3 coding sequence is TGTGCCAGCTCACCCGCAGGGGCGGATGGCTACACCTTC. Based on the CDR3 plus reference TRBV18 and TRBJ1-2, the full variable domain is NAGVMQNPRHLVRRRGQEARLRCSPMKGHSHVYWYRQLPEEGLKFMVYLQKENIIDESGMPKERFSAEFPKEGPSILRIQQVVRGDSAAYFCASSPAGADGYTFGSGTRLTVV.

The chain is built from TRBV12-3 or TRBV12-4 and TRBJ1-1, with a possible D match to TRBD1 (5 bases). Trimming pared 3 bases from V and 6 bases from J, leaving 8 bases between. This CDR3 contains 12 residues. This CDR3 reads CASSFVGAEAFF. CDR3 sequence (DNA): TGTGCCAGCAGTTTCGTAGGGGCTGAAGCTTTCTTT.

The genes are TRBV19 and TRBJ1-2, with 11 positions matching TRBD1. This CDR3 is 15 amino acids long. Germline assignment: CDR1 LNHDA and CDR2 SQIVND (reference sequence). V lost 4 bases, J lost 8 bases, and 9 bases stayed unmatched. CDR3 bases: TGTGCCAGTAGTACACGGACAGGGGGCAGCCGGGGCTACACCTTC. As protein: CASSTRTGGSRGYTF.

On this clone itself: This sample includes further DNA sequences coding for the same CDR3. The chain couples TRBV29-1 to TRBJ1-2; perhaps TRBD1 as D (5 bases). CDR1 and CDR2 (germline): SQVTM, ANQGSEA. V dropped 4 bases and J dropped 5 bases, with 8 bases sitting between them. The CDR3 contains 11 residues. CDR3: CSVVRDYGYTF. For the CDR3, the DNA is TGCAGCGTTGTCAGGGATTATGGCTACACCTTC.

This clone has a single count. V and J are TRBV6-2 or TRBV6-3 and TRBJ1-5, with a possible D match to TRBD1 (5 bases). Trimming removed 4 bases from V and 6 bases from J, with 16 bases in between. CDR1 and CDR2 (germline): MNHEY, SVGEGT. The CDR3 covers 15 residues. The chain's CDR3 is CASSSRDGVRQPQHF. The CDR3 DNA is TGTGCCAGCAGTTCACGGGACGGAGTACGTCAGCCCCAGCATTTT.

The chain employs TRBV11-2 and TRBJ2-5; D gene uncertain. Germline-derived CDR1 and CDR2 are SGHAT and FQNNGV. The ends were cut back, 5 bases at V and 5 bases at J, with 15 bases in the middle. The CDR3 length is 14 residues. For the CDR3, the DNA is TGTGCCAGCAGCCCATACGTCTCTCTTGAGACCCAGTACTTC. It specifies CASSPYVSLETQYF.

The V and J genes are TRBV7-9 and TRBJ2-7; TRBD1 agrees at 9 bases. Germline CDR1 and CDR2: SEHNR and FQNEAQ (reference sequence). The CDR3 totals 14 residues. The V and J ends lost 6 bases and 5 bases, in that order; junction bases with no gene match: 8. The CDR3 is CASRPGTGYDEQYF. The CDR3 nucleotides read TGTGCCAGCAGACCCGGGACAGGGTACGACGAGCAGTACTTC.

The rearrangement joins TRBV7-2 to TRBJ2-2, with 10 bases identical to TRBD1. Germline assignment: CDR1 SGHTA and CDR2 FQGNSA. V shed 6 bases and J 6 bases; nucleotides not matched to a gene: 4. The CDR3 spans 14 residues. Written as DNA, the CDR3 is TGTGCCAGCAGTAGAGGACAGGGGGCCGGGGAGCTGTTTTTT. It codes for CASSRGQGAGELFF. The complete variable domain, with remaining parts taken from reference TRBV7-2 and TRBJ2-2, reads GAGVSQSPSNKVTEKGKDVELRCDPISGHTALYWYRQSLGQGLEFLIYFQGNSAPDKSGLPSDRFSAERTGGSVSTLTIQRTQQEDSAVYLCASSRGQGAGELFFGEGSRLTVL.

The chain recombines TRBV4-2 with TRBJ2-5; unclear D gene. Germline V lookup: CDR1 LGHNA, CDR2 YNFKEQ. This CDR3 spans 14 amino acids. V lost 0 bases to trimming and J lost 2 bases, with 7 bases between them. CDR3 protein: CASSQDLGQETQYF. The DNA for the CDR3 is TGTGCCAGCAGCCAAGATCTGGGGCAAGAGACCCAGTACTTC.